This TCR beta chain was found in a study of PD-1 blockade in classical Hodgkin lymphoma. Sequenced by immunoSEQ multiplex PCR; TCRdb stores in-frame clones only, minus some. The sample lists 90,000 to 130,000 clones, about nine tenths occurring once. Brentuximab vedotin exposure varied among the patients, all of whom had relapsed after autologous stem cell transplantation. The specimen was peripheral blood mononuclear cells (PBMCs), collected before the second cycle of nivolumab. This receptor was obtained from a human donor with classical Hodgkin lymphoma.

Here the CDR3 DNA reads TGTGCCAGCAGCCCCCCGCAGAGTTTTTGGGATGGCTACACCTTC. It is translated as CASSPPQSFWDGYTF. This chain joins TRBV6-1 and TRBJ1-2; D is unresolved. Trimming took off 6 bases at V and 6 bases at J, with 20 bases between the two ends. The germline gives CDR1 MNHNS, CDR2 SASEGT. The CDR3 extends over 15 amino acids.